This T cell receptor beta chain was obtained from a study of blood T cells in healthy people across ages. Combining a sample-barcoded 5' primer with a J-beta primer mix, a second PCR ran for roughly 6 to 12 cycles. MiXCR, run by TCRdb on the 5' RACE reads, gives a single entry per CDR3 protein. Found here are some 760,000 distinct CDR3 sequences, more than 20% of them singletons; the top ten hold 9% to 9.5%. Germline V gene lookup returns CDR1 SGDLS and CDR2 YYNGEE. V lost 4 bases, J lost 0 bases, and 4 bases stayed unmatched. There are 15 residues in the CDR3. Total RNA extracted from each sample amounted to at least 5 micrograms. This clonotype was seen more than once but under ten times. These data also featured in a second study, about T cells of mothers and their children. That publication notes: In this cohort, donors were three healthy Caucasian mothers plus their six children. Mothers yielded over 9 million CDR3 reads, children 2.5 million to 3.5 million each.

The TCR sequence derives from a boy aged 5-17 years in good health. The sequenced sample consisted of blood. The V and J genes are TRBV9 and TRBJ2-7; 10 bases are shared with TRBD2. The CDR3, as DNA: TGTGCCAGCAGCCCGGGACTAGCGAACTCCTACGAGCAGTACTTC. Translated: CASSPGLANSYEQYF.